This T cell receptor beta chain was recovered during a study of vaccination and CD4 T cells after COVID-19. Points on this clonotype: Its antigen is not identified. An end of the junction differs from the germline gene, which may be a read error.

The Oncomine TCR Beta short-read assay generated sequence data from the DNA of cultured CD4+ T cells. Investigators obtained genomic DNA by extraction from cultured CD4+ T cells. TCRdb fed the PCR reads into MiXCR, producing one record per CDR3 protein. The data contain several thousand distinct CDR3 sequences, less than 50% of them singletons. Stated treatment: roughly 11-day PBMC culture with coronavirus spike peptide pools or control peptides (ViraFEST assay). CD4+ T cells that came from the unexposed donor were collected before the COVID-19 pandemic (2011-2018). In the ViraFEST assay, peptide-pool expansion preceded TCR sequencing of expanded clonotypes. CD4+ T cells were isolated by negative selection after ten to eleven days of culture. This CDR3 contains 12 residues. CDR1 SEHNR and CDR2 FQNEAQ come from the germline V gene (reference sequence).

The chain carries TRBV7-9 and TRBJ2-4, with TRBD1 matching 7 bases. The source is a human donor in good health. Sequencing was done on a sample of CD4+ T cells from blood, cultured in vitro. The CDR3 DNA is TGTGCCAGCAGCTTAGAGGGGACAGTAAGTTCGTTC. Residues: CASSLEGTVSSF.